This T cell receptor (beta chain) was recorded in a study of blood T cell repertoires in COVID-19. Germline CDR1 reads LNHDA; CDR2 reads SQIVND (reference sequence). Trimming took off 2 bases at V and 3 bases at J, with 11 bases between the two ends. The CDR3 extends over 15 amino acids. Repertoires were generated with immunoSEQ multiplex PCR, while TCRdb's copy carries only in-frame clones and drops some. The repertoire holds 400,000 to 500,000 clones, with over 75% as singletons. The receptor was derived from a woman under 30 who had been exposed to COVID-19. Sequencing input: PBMCs or T cells enriched from blood (not recorded which). This chain uses TRBV19 with TRBJ2-1; D ambiguous. As DNA, the CDR3 is TGTGCCAGTAGTATACTAGGAGTACGCTACAATGAGCAGTTCTTC. This translates into CASSILGVRYNEQFF.